These 26 T cell receptor beta chains came from one sample sequenced in a study of blood T cell repertoires in COVID-19. Assay: immunoSEQ multiplex PCR; the TCRdb copy retains only in-frame clones and omits some. This sample has fewer than 400,000 clones, with about 89% found just once. Material: PBMCs or T cells enriched from blood (not recorded which). These TCRs come from a man in his sixties who had recovered from COVID-19.

The chain uses TRBV19 and TRBJ2-7, with TRBD1 matching over 7 bases. This CDR3 is 15 amino acids long. V was pared by 4 bases and J by 0 bases, with 6 bases of the junction left unmatched. The germline V gene encodes CDR1 LNHDA and CDR2 SQIVND (reference sequence). CDR3 loop: CASSTGTVPSYEQYF. Written as DNA, the CDR3 is TGTGCCAGTAGTACAGGGACAGTTCCCTCCTACGAGCAGTACTTC.

The V and J genes are TRBV7-3 and TRBJ2-1, with 11 bases matching TRBD2. V dropped 6 bases and J dropped 7; count of bases not matched to a gene: 5. The CDR3 has 14 amino acids. Germline V gene sequence: CDR1 SGHTA, CDR2 FQGTGA. The CDR3 sequence: CASRPTSGGNEQFF. Written as DNA, the CDR3 is TGTGCCAGCAGGCCAACTAGCGGGGGAAATGAGCAGTTCTTC.

V usage is TRBV6-4 and J usage is TRBJ2-6, with D perhaps matching TRBD1 (5 bases). Germline CDR1 is MRHNA and CDR2 is SNTAGT. The CDR3 loop spans 16 amino acids. The germline V and J ends were trimmed by 3 bases and 0 bases, with 9 bases remaining between them. The CDR3 sequence: CASSDGGASGANVLTF. As DNA, the CDR3 is TGTGCCAGCAGTGATGGTGGGGCCTCTGGGGCCAACGTCCTGACTTTC.

This clone has a single count. The rearrangement links TRBV5-6 to TRBJ1-4; tentative D call: TRBD1 (6 bases). V was shortened by 4 bases and J by 0 bases, with 19 bases between the two germline ends. Germline CDR1 is SGHDT and CDR2 is YYEEEE. There are 18 residues in the CDR3. The DNA for the CDR3 is TGTGCCAGCAGCCCCCCCCCAGGGGCTACGGCAACTAATGAAAAACTGTTTTTT. Amino acids: CASSPPPGATATNEKLFF.

Remarks on this clone: The DNA is left out, because the CDR3 cannot be placed on it with certainty; the CDR3 is given as TCRdb lists it. The chain recombines TRBV21-1 with TRBJ2-7; the table calls TRBD1, which could not be checked here. TRBV21-1 is flagged as a pseudogene. The CDR3 extends over 16 residues, inclusive of both ends. CDR3 loop: CASSKVVAGGTYEQYF.

The chain combines TRBV6-5 with TRBJ2-7; D is perhaps TRBD1 (6 bases). The CDR3 spans 14 residues. Trimming left V 6 bases short and J 0 bases short, with 12 bases between. Germline V CDR1 and CDR2: MNHEY, SVGAGI. This chain's CDR3 is CASSTTGPSYEQYF. The CDR3 DNA follows: TGTGCCAGCAGCACAACAGGGCCCTCCTACGAGCAGTACTTC.

V is TRBV20-1 and J is TRBJ2-3, with D uncertain. The V end lost 3 bases, the J end lost 4 bases, and 8 bases lay between the germline ends. CDR1 and CDR2 (germline): DFQATT, SNEGSKA (reference sequence). This CDR3 has 12 residues. CDR3 sequence reads: CSASVQSDTQYF. The CDR3 bases are TGCAGTGCTAGTGTACAGTCAGATACGCAGTATTTT.

The chain carries TRBV28 and TRBJ1-5; possibly TRBD1 for D (5 bases). This CDR3 is built from 14 residues. Trimming shortened V by 2 bases and J by 4 bases, and 9 bases separated the two germline ends. CDR1 MDHEN and CDR2 SYDVKM come from the germline V gene. The chain's CDR3 is CASSLESGNQPQHF. The CDR3 DNA follows: TGTGCCAGCAGTTTAGAATCAGGGAATCAGCCCCAGCATTTT. Using reference TRBV28 and TRBJ1-5 for the parts outside the CDR3, the full variable domain is DVKVTQSSRYLVKRTGEKVFLECVQDMDHENMFWYRQDPGLGLRLIYFSYDVKMKEKGDIPEGYSVSREKKERFSLILESASTNQTSMYLCASSLESGNQPQHFGDGTRLSIL.

This chain joins TRBV27 and TRBJ1-1; D perhaps matches TRBD1 (5 bases). This CDR3 contains 14 residues. Deletions cut 5 bases from V and 0 bases from J, with 10 bases between. Germline V gene lookup returns CDR1 MNHEY and CDR2 SMNVEV (reference sequence). This CDR3 reads CASSPRQLNTEAFF. The CDR3 DNA is TGTGCCAGCAGTCCACGACAGTTGAACACTGAAGCTTTCTTT.

The chain couples TRBV7-9 to TRBJ2-5, with 7 positions matching TRBD2. Germline CDR1 and CDR2: SEHNR and FQNEAQ (reference sequence). This CDR3 contains 15 residues. V was pared by 5 bases and J by 1 base, with 7 bases of the junction left unmatched. DNA of the CDR3: TGTGCCAGCAGCCGCGTTAGGGAGGGCCAAGAGACCCAGTACTTC. This codes for CASSRVREGQETQYF. Filled out from reference TRBV7-9 and TRBJ2-5, the complete variable domain reads DTGVSQNPRHKITKRGQNVTFRCDPISEHNRLYWYRQTLGQGPEFLTYFQNEAQLEKSRLLSDRFSAERPKGSFSTLEIQRTEQGDSAMYLCASSRVREGQETQYFGPGTRLLVL.

This chain uses TRBV4-1 with TRBJ2-1, with 8 bases that match TRBD2. This CDR3 spans 16 amino acids. V gave up 1 base and J gave up 6 bases; unmatched junction bases: 8. The germline V gene has CDR1 MGHRA and CDR2 YSYEKL. Here the CDR3 DNA reads TGCGCCAGCAGCCAAGTCCTCGCGGGAGGTCCCAATGAGCAGTTCTTC. Amino acid sequence: CASSQVLAGGPNEQFF.

V gene TRBV25-1 combines with J gene TRBJ1-2, with D possibly matching TRBD1 (5 bases). The CDR3 covers 16 residues. Germline V gene sequence: CDR1 MGHDK, CDR2 SYGVNS. Trimming took 5 bases from V and 3 from J, leaving 19 bases between them. CDR3 nucleotides: TGTGCCAGCAGTCGGGCGACTAGCAGGGCGGACTATGGCTACACCTTC. Translation gives CASSRATSRADYGYTF.

The chain has TRBV19 and TRBJ1-4, with D maybe TRBD1 (5 bases). The V gene lost 5 bases and the J gene lost 8 bases, with 15 bases spanning the gap. The CDR3 extends over 14 amino acids. Germline V gene lookup returns CDR1 LNHDA and CDR2 SQIVND (reference sequence). Written as DNA, the CDR3 is TGTGCCAGTAGTCCAGGGTTCAGTGGGGAAAAACTGTTTTTT. Its protein product is CASSPGFSGEKLFF.

The J gene is TRBJ2-5, the V gene TRBV7-6, with D hard to call. Germline V gives CDR1 SGHVS, CDR2 FNYEAQ. The CDR3 sequence is 14 residues long. Deletions cut 5 bases from V and 2 bases from J, with 12 bases between. CDR3 sequence (DNA): TGTGCCAGCAGCCCACGGTTTTCTCAAGAGACCCAGTACTTC. Amino acids: CASSPRFSQETQYF.

This chain links TRBV28 with TRBJ1-2, with D possibly being TRBD1 (6 bases). This CDR3 has 13 residues. V was cut by 5 bases and J by 4 bases, with 11 bases left in between. Germline CDR1 and CDR2: MDHEN and SYDVKM. The CDR3 DNA sequence: TGTGCCAGCAGTCCGGGACACCTCTATGGCTACACCTTC. Its translation is CASSPGHLYGYTF.

The rearrangement links TRBV5-1 to TRBJ1-4; 9 positions agree with TRBD1. This CDR3 has 16 residues. V lost 0 bases, J lost 3 bases, and 3 bases stayed unmatched. The germline gives CDR1 SGHRS, CDR2 YFSETQ. CDR3 sequence reads: CASSLGDRESNEKLFF. The DNA of the CDR3 is TGCGCCAGCAGCTTGGGGGACAGGGAGTCTAATGAAAAACTGTTTTTT.

The CDR3 nucleotides read TGTGCCAGCAGCCAGTCAGGGGGCTGGACAGATACGCAGTATTTT. Its translation is CASSQSGGWTDTQYF. V is TRBV3-1 (or the pseudogene TRBV3-2) and J is TRBJ2-3; TRBD1 aligns across 8 bases. Germline V gene data show CDR1 as LGHDT and CDR2 as YNNKEL (reference sequence). This CDR3 is built from 15 residues. J lost 3 bases, V lost 3 bases, and 5 bases had no gene match.

The V call is TRBV6-6, the J call TRBJ1-4, with D maybe TRBD1 (6 bases). Germline CDR1 is MNHNY and CDR2 is SVGAGI (reference sequence). The V end lost 3 bases, the J end lost 3 bases, and 8 bases lay between the germline ends. This CDR3 comprises 14 residues. The CDR3 region is CASSYPGANEKLFF. In DNA, the CDR3 is TGTGCCAGCAGTTATCCAGGGGCTAATGAAAAACTGTTTTTT.

V is TRBV9 and J is TRBJ2-3, with TRBD1 identical over 7 bases. After removal of 1 base from V and 3 bases from J, the junction contained 2 bases not matched to a gene. This CDR3 is 14 amino acids long. From germline, CDR1 is SGDLS and CDR2 YYNGEE. CDR3 sequence reads: CASSVSRGTDTQYF. The CDR3 region has the DNA TGTGCCAGCAGCGTAAGCAGGGGGACAGATACGCAGTATTTT.

The rearrangement uses TRBV14 and TRBJ2-5, with D tentatively TRBD1 (7 bases). The CDR3 has 17 residues. Germline CDR1 is SGHDN and CDR2 is FVKESK. The V end lost 5 bases, the J end lost 5 bases, and 24 bases lay between the germline ends. The DNA for the CDR3 is TGTGCCAGCAGCTCTCAGACAGGGAGGAGGTCTGGGGAGACCCAGTACTTC. Encoded protein: CASSSQTGRRSGETQYF.

CDR3 in amino acids: CASSYTSGAGKNIQYF. CDR3 coding DNA: TGTGCCAGCAGTTACACAAGCGGGGCGGGCAAAAACATTCAGTACTTC. The chain carries TRBV6-5 and TRBJ2-4; 7 bases fit TRBD2. Germline V gives CDR1 MNHEY, CDR2 SVGAGI. Trimming removed 2 bases from V and 3 bases from J; junction bases left unmatched: 7. There are 16 residues in the CDR3.

The rearrangement links TRBV5-4 to TRBJ2-5, with TRBD1 matching 11 bases. Germline V gene lookup returns CDR1 SGHNT and CDR2 YYREEE (reference sequence). This CDR3 is 16 amino acids long. V shed 4 bases, J shed 2 bases, and the junction held 7 bases outside the gene matches. Here the CDR3 DNA reads TGTGCCAGCAGCATGGGACAGGGGGGGGGACAAGAGACCCAGTACTTC. Residues: CASSMGQGGGQETQYF.

This clone was found a few times. The genes are TRBV30 and TRBJ1-1; D gene unclear. V lost 1 base and J lost 11, with 20 bases in between. Per germline, CDR1 GTSNPN and CDR2 SVGIG (reference sequence). The CDR3 loop spans 14 amino acids. CDR3 nucleotides: TGTGCCTGGAGTGGGGCCCTTCATAGCGAATTCGCTTTCTTT. This translates into CAWSGALHSEFAFF.

The rearrangement uses TRBV7-2 and TRBJ1-1; the D gene is possibly TRBD1 (5 bases). Trimming pared 5 bases from V and 6 bases from J, leaving 25 bases between. This CDR3 is 17 amino acids long. The germline V gene encodes CDR1 SGHTA and CDR2 FQGNSA. CDR3 DNA: TGTGCCAGCAGCAGCCCGGGACGGCGGGAGGGGTCCGCTGAAGCTTTCTTT. Translated, it gives CASSSPGRREGSAEAFF.

The rearrangement joins TRBV6-4 to TRBJ2-1; tentatively, D is TRBD2 (6 bases). Per germline, CDR1 MRHNA and CDR2 SNTAGT. Trimming took off 5 bases at V and 6 bases at J, with 20 bases between the two ends. The CDR3 loop spans 16 amino acids. Here the CDR3 DNA reads TGTGCCAGCAGTCCCTACCCGACTAGTTCGGGCAATGAGCAGTTCTTC. It is translated as CASSPYPTSSGNEQFF.

The V gene is TRBV5-5, the J gene TRBJ2-3, with TRBD1 matching over 8 bases. Germline V gene lookup returns CDR1 SGHKS and CDR2 YYEKEE (reference sequence). J lost 0 bases, V lost 7 bases, and 4 bases had no gene match. This CDR3 contains 14 residues. CDR3 in DNA: TGTGCCAGCGGACAGGGCCTCAGCACAGATACGCAGTATTTT. As protein: CASGQGLSTDTQYF.